A single T cell receptor beta chain is shown here with its context. Each CDR3 protein gets one entry after TCRdb re-called the 5' RACE reads with MiXCR. This sample carries roughly 380,000 distinct CDR3 sequences, over 25% of them seen once, and the ten largest clones take about 13%. This sample is drawn from a study of T-cell memory formation after mild COVID-19. The germline V gene has CDR1 ENHRY and CDR2 SYGVKD. The CDR3 consists of 14 residues. The V end was cut by 7 bases, the J end by 1 base, with 13 bases between. The specimen sequenced was PBMCs or a T cell subset sorted from them (not recorded which). The receptor was isolated from an adult woman who had mild COVID-19 (a few samples of this study predate the infection). Cell type and time point are not known. The rearrangement joins TRBV10-3 to TRBJ1-1, with D possibly TRBD1 on 5 matching bases. CDR3 amino acids: CAIKTGGRNTEAFF. Written as DNA, the CDR3 is TGTGCCATCAAGACGGGGGGTAGGAACACTGAAGCTTTCTTT.